This is a list of T cell receptor beta chains from one sample in a study of blood T cell repertoires in COVID-19. The assay was immunoSEQ multiplex PCR, and TCRdb's table has in-frame clones only and misses some. The table shows 100,000 or so clones, with approximately 84% occurring only once. Sequencing was performed on peripheral blood. The receptors originated from a woman aged 55-70 years with acute or convalescent COVID-19. Each CDR3 is given with its conserved first and last residue. D genes are given only for firm matches. Rows may omit the clone size; those that give it use once, few, many or a size class.

clone size	D gene	V gene	J gene	CDR3 protein	CDR3 DNA
.	TRBD2	TRBV5-4	TRBJ2-4	CASSLGSSGVTLAKNIQYF	TGTGCCAGCAGCCTAGGGTCGAGCGGGGTGACCCTAGCCAAAAACATTCAGTACTTC
.	.	TRBV7-9	TRBJ1-1	CASSLAMNTEAFF	TGTGCCAGCAGTCTAGCAATGAACACTGAAGCTTTCTTT
.	.	TRBV5-1	TRBJ1-2	CASSTGLRGSYYGYTF	TGCGCCAGCAGCACTGGCCTACGGGGGAGTTACTATGGCTACACCTTC
.	TRBD2	TRBV14	TRBJ2-1	CASSHIWRTSRSNEQFF	TGTGCCAGCAGCCACATTTGGCGGACTAGCCGGAGCAATGAGCAGTTCTTC
.	.	TRBV7-8	TRBJ2-7	CASSFWTVDNYEQYF	TGTGCCAGCAGCTTTTGGACAGTAGACAACTACGAGCAGTACTTC
.	.	TRBV5-1	TRBJ2-2	CASSLYFGGASGELFF	TGCGCCAGCAGCTTGTACTTCGGGGGAGCGTCCGGGGAGCTGTTTTTT
.	TRBD1	TRBV7-2	TRBJ1-3	CASSLVGTASGNTIYF	TGTGCCAGCAGCTTGGTGGGGACAGCCTCTGGAAACACCATATATTTT
.	.	TRBV11-2	TRBJ2-1	CASSLGPRIRAVSYNEQFF	TGTGCCAGCAGCTTAGGTCCCCGTATCAGAGCGGTTTCCTACAATGAGCAGTTCTTC
.	TRBD1	TRBV5-1	TRBJ2-4	CASSTGQAGNIQYF	TGCGCCAGCAGCACGGGACAGGCGGGGAACATTCAGTACTTC
.	.	TRBV9	TRBJ1-2	CASSVAAENYGYTF	TGTGCCAGCAGCGTAGCTGCGGAGAACTATGGCTACACCTTC
.	.	TRBV5-4	TRBJ2-1	CASSADIGHNNEQFF	TGTGCCAGCAGCGCGGATATTGGACATAACAATGAGCAGTTCTTC
.	.	TRBV19	TRBJ1-4	CASSMLDSANEKLFF	TGTGCCAGTAGTATGTTGGACAGTGCGAATGAAAAACTGTTTTTT
once	.	TRBV29-1	TRBJ1-5	CSVGGEYSNQPQHF	TGCAGCGTTGGGGGGGAATATAGCAATCAGCCCCAGCATTTT
.	.	TRBV2	TRBJ2-2	CASSEALGRGGELFF	TGTGCCAGCAGTGAGGCCCTTGGAAGGGGCGGGGAGCTGTTTTTT
.	TRBD1	TRBV24-1	TRBJ1-1	CATSQEGANTEAFF	TGTGCCACCAGTCAAGAGGGGGCGAACACTGAAGCTTTCTTT
.	.	TRBV19	TRBJ2-6	CASRIAGGANVLTF	TGTGCCAGTAGGATAGCAGGTGGGGCCAACGTCCTGACTTTC
.	.	TRBV6-5	TRBJ2-7	CASTPFGGGEQYF	TGTGCCAGCACCCCTTTTGGAGGCGGCGAGCAGTACTTC
many	TRBD2	TRBV3-1/TRBV3-2	TRBJ2-5	CASSQGASGGPWTQYF	TGTGCCAGCAGCCAAGGGGCGAGCGGGGGGCCCTGGACCCAGTACTTC
.	.	TRBV7-2	TRBJ2-7	CASSLAGGGSYEQYF	TGTGCCAGCAGCTTAGCGGGGGGTGGCTCCTACGAGCAGTACTTC
.	.	TRBV5-6	TRBJ2-1	CASSLASTSSYNEQFF	TGTGCCAGCAGCTTGGCCTCAACGAGCTCCTACAATGAGCAGTTCTTC
.	TRBD1	TRBV6-6	TRBJ1-2	CASSRRTGAEANYGYTF	TGTGCCAGCAGTCGCCGGACAGGGGCAGAAGCTAACTATGGCTACACCTTC
.	.	TRBV5-4	TRBJ1-2	CASSLDSYGYTF	TGTGCCAGCAGCTTAGACAGTTATGGCTACACCTTC
.	TRBD1	TRBV2	TRBJ1-5	CASSDRTGRQPQHF	TGTGCCAGCAGTGACCGGACAGGGCGGCAGCCCCAGCATTTT
.	TRBD1	TRBV6-5	TRBJ1-4	CASSHRDRAGELFF	TGTGCCAGCAGTCACCGGGACAGGGCGGGAGAACTGTTTTTT
.	TRBD2	TRBV7-2	TRBJ2-1	CASSPVVAGGGEQFF	TGTGCCAGCAGCCCTGTAGTCGCGGGGGGCGGTGAGCAGTTCTTC
.	.	TRBV5-1	TRBJ2-2	CASSSQYTGYGGELFF	TGCGCCAGCAGCTCACAATACACAGGGTACGGCGGGGAGCTGTTTTTT
.	.	TRBV7-8	TRBJ2-7	CASSLRDTAYEQYF	TGTGCCAGCAGCCTCCGGGACACAGCCTACGAGCAGTACTTC
few	.	TRBV28	TRBJ2-6	CASSTSDSFAMGAELWANVLTF	TGTGCCAGCAGTACCTCCGACAGTTTCGCGATGGGGGCGGAGCTCTGGGCCAACGTCCTGACTTTC
.	TRBD2	TRBV14	TRBJ2-7	CASSPQWRLAGNDYEQYF	TGTGCCAGCAGCCCACAATGGCGCCTAGCGGGAAACGACTACGAGCAGTACTTC
once	.	TRBV1	TRBJ2-1	CTSSPWVAPSYNEQFF	TGCACCAGCAGTCCCTGGGTAGCGCCATCCTACAATGAGCAGTTCTTC
.	.	TRBV12-5	TRBJ2-1	CASGLLRLGHEQFF	TGTGCTAGTGGTTTGCTCCGTCTAGGCCATGAGCAGTTCTTC
.	.	TRBV18	TRBJ1-1	CASSPAGPNTEAFF	TGTGCCAGCTCACCAGCGGGACCGAACACTGAAGCTTTCTTT
.	TRBD1	TRBV7-9	TRBJ2-1	CASSLDHRGEQFF	TGTGCCAGCAGCTTAGATCACAGGGGTGAGCAGTTCTTC
.	TRBD1	TRBV9	TRBJ2-5	CASSMGTAKETQYF	TGTGCCAGCAGCATGGGGACAGCTAAAGAGACCCAGTACTTC
.	.	TRBV7-2	TRBJ1-6	CATLGGGASPLHF	TGTGCCACCTTGGGCGGGGGGGCTTCACCCCTCCACTTT
.	.	TRBV7-4	TRBJ2-7	CASSSTGEGEQYF	TGTGCCAGCAGTTCCACCGGGGAAGGCGAGCAGTACTTC
.	.	TRBV6-5	TRBJ1-1	CASSTRGLGTEAFF	TGTGCCAGCAGTACGCGGGGTTTGGGGACTGAAGCTTTCTTT
.	TRBD1	TRBV18	TRBJ2-7	CASSRGTGGQDEQYF	TGTGCCAGCTCACGTGGGACAGGGGGACAAGACGAGCAGTACTTC
.	.	TRBV6-5	TRBJ1-2	CASRDYNYGYTF	TGTGCCAGCAGGGACTATAACTATGGCTACACCTTC
.	.	TRBV11-1	TRBJ1-1	CASSLGRGRGGTEAFF	TGTGCCAGCAGCTTAGGTCGGGGGCGCGGGGGCACTGAAGCTTTCTTT
once	TRBD1	TRBV4-3	TRBJ1-2	CASSQTDRGLRGYTF	TGCGCCAGCAGCCAAACGGACAGGGGGTTACGTGGCTACACCTTC
few	TRBD1	TRBV4-1	TRBJ2-1	CASSQEDRGPTTYNEQFF	TGCGCCAGCAGCCAAGAAGACAGGGGGCCGACTACCTACAATGAGCAGTTCTTC